The clone carrying this TCR beta chain was recorded once. Its antigen is as yet unknown. TCRdb recomputed calls from the 5' RACE reads with MiXCR, one row per CDR3 protein. The table lists about 260,000 distinct CDR3 sequences, roughly 17% of them singletons, with approximately 23% in the top ten. This sample is part of a study of T-cell memory formation after mild COVID-19. Study results and caveats: Mainly CM and EM harbored the contracting CD4+ clones; mainly EMRA harbored the CD8+ ones.

Unmatched junction bases numbered 4, after V lost 5 bases and J lost 3 bases. The CDR3 runs to 14 residues. The germline V gene has CDR1 LNHNV and CDR2 YYDKDF (reference sequence). The chain uses TRBV15 and TRBJ2-1, with 7 bases lining up with TRBD2. The specimen sequenced was PBMCs or a T cell subset sorted from them (not recorded which). The sequence derives from a man between 18 and 35 years old who had mild COVID-19 (a few samples of this study predate the infection). Cell type and time point are not known. This CDR3 is CATSVASGYNEQFF. CDR3 nucleotide sequence: TGTGCCACCAGCGTGGCTAGCGGCTACAATGAGCAGTTCTTC.